Each of the 30 T cell receptor beta chains below was sequenced from the same sample in a study of T cell repertoires in cytomegalovirus infection. TCRdb passed the reads through MiXCR, listing each CDR3 protein once. This table has 150,000 to 200,000 distinct CDR3 sequences, roughly 15% appearing once. The material sequenced was CD8+ T cells from PBMCs. Receptors originate from a human donor in good health (CMV status not recorded). Some clones in this sample may be carry-over from other donors' samples.

This rearrangement joins TRBV5-1 to TRBJ1-1; no reliable D call. Germline V gene lookup returns CDR1 SGHRS and CDR2 YFSETQ. The CDR3 covers 14 residues. The V end was cut by 2 bases, the J end by 0 bases, with 8 bases between. This chain's CDR3 is CASSFLGMNTEAFF. The DNA for the CDR3 is TGCGCCAGCAGCTTCCTAGGGATGAACACTGAAGCTTTCTTT.

In its sample, this clonotype was seen a few times. The chain combines TRBV7-2 with TRBJ1-2; a possible D gene is TRBD1 (5 bases). Deletions cut 5 bases from V and 2 bases from J, with 12 bases between. Germline assignment: CDR1 SGHTA and CDR2 FQGNSA. CDR3 length equals 14 residues. CDR3 DNA sequence: TGTGCCAGCAGCGCGCAGAGGGACAACTATGGCTACACCTTC. Translating gives CASSAQRDNYGYTF.

This clonotype was detected many times. This chain joins TRBV7-9 and TRBJ2-7; D gene uncertain. The CDR3 is 12 residues long. CDR1 is SEHNR, CDR2 FQNEAQ, per germline (reference sequence). V dropped 5 bases and J dropped 3 bases, with 8 bases sitting between them. CDR3 sequence: CASSPGGYEQYF. Written as DNA, the CDR3 is TGTGCCAGCAGCCCGGGCGGCTACGAGCAGTACTTC. The full variable domain, rest sourced from reference TRBV7-9 and TRBJ2-7, is DTGVSQNPRHKITKRGQNVTFRCDPISEHNRLYWYRQTLGQGPEFLTYFQNEAQLEKSRLLSDRFSAERPKGSFSTLEIQRTEQGDSAMYLCASSPGGYEQYFGPGTRLTVT.

This sequence joins TRBV7-2 and TRBJ2-7; perhaps D is TRBD1 or TRBD2 (5 bases each). Germline assignment: CDR1 SGHTA and CDR2 FQGNSA. Trimming took 0 bases from V and 5 from J, leaving 14 bases between them. The CDR3 runs 15 residues. The CDR3 loop reads CASSLAGRELDEQYF. CDR3 sequence (DNA): TGTGCCAGCAGCTTAGCGGGCAGGGAGCTGGACGAGCAGTACTTC. Supplemented by reference TRBV7-2 and TRBJ2-7, the full variable domain reads GAGVSQSPSNKVTEKGKDVELRCDPISGHTALYWYRQSLGQGLEFLIYFQGNSAPDKSGLPSDRFSAERTGGSVSTLTIQRTQQEDSAVYLCASSLAGRELDEQYFGPGTRLTVT.

This clonotype was recorded a few times. The chain carries TRBV6-5 and TRBJ1-2; TRBD1 might be the D (5 bases). CDR1 and CDR2 from the germline V gene are MNHEY and SVGAGI. V lost 2 bases, J lost 4 bases, and 14 bases lay in between. This CDR3 region has 15 residues. CDR3 region: CASSYGLGGSYGYTF. For the CDR3, the DNA is TGTGCCAGCAGTTACGGGTTGGGGGGGTCCTATGGCTACACCTTC.

This chain joins TRBV27 and TRBJ2-7, with D possibly matching TRBD2 (5 bases). This CDR3 is built from 15 residues. Per germline, CDR1 MNHEY and CDR2 SMNVEV (reference sequence). V was trimmed by 8 bases and J by 4 bases, leaving 21 bases between them. The CDR3 DNA reads as TGTGCCAGCGGGTGGCTGGGTGGCAGACTATACGAGCAGTACTTC. It yields the protein CASGWLGGRLYEQYF.

CDR3 residues: CASSSDYFGGELFF. The CDR3 DNA sequence: TGTGCCAGCAGCTCGGACTACTTCGGCGGGGAGCTGTTTTTT. The chain links TRBV7-6 to TRBJ2-2; weak D call: TRBD2 (6 bases). Germline V lookup: CDR1 SGHVS, CDR2 FNYEAQ. V was cut by 4 bases and J by 7 bases, with 13 bases left in between. The CDR3 contains 14 residues.

The sample holds a few counts of this clonotype. CDR3 DNA sequence: TGTGCCAGCAGCGCCGAAGAAGAGACCCAGTACTTC. This encodes CASSAEEETQYF. The rearrangement uses TRBV11-2 and TRBJ2-5, with D unclear. The germline V gene encodes CDR1 SGHAT and CDR2 FQNNGV. Trimming took off 5 bases at V and 3 bases at J, with 7 bases between the two ends. The CDR3 spans 12 residues.

On this clonotype: This may be a read error, as it is one base from a much larger clone. This chain connects TRBV28 to TRBJ1-2; D unresolved. V dropped 0 bases and J dropped 4 bases, with 15 bases sitting between them. CDR3 length: 16 residues. Germline V gives CDR1 MDHEN, CDR2 SYDVKM. In DNA, the CDR3 is TGTGCCAGCAGTTTATGGGAACAGAGTTCGGGCTATGGCTACACCTTC. This gives the protein CASSLWEQSSGYGYTF.

In its sample, this clonotype was seen many times. V is TRBV7-9 and J is TRBJ2-3; 7 bases line up with TRBD1. CDR1 and CDR2 (germline): SEHNR, FQNEAQ (reference sequence). The CDR3 is 15 residues long. V was pared by 10 bases and J by 2 bases, with 12 bases of the junction left unmatched. This chain's CDR3 is CATIPDRAITDTQYF. The DNA for the CDR3 is TGTGCCACCATCCCAGACAGGGCGATCACAGATACGCAGTATTTT.

The genes are TRBV12-3 or TRBV12-4 and TRBJ1-6; D ambiguous. This CDR3 has 14 residues. Trimming removed 4 bases from V and 2 bases from J, with 6 bases in between. This CDR3 reads CASSSSPYNSPLHF. CDR3 nucleotides: TGTGCCAGCAGTTCAAGTCCCTATAATTCACCCCTCCACTTT.

This chain connects TRBV7-2 to TRBJ2-7; TRBD2 aligns across 7 bases. The V gene's germline CDR1 is SGHTA and CDR2 FQGNSA. The J segment lost 2 bases and the V segment lost 6 bases, leaving 16 bases of the junction unmatched. The CDR3 has 17 residues. The CDR3 sequence: CASSPGPAGVIPYEQYF. The CDR3 region has the DNA TGTGCCAGCAGTCCCGGGCCGGCGGGAGTGATTCCCTACGAGCAGTACTTC.

This clonotype was found many times. The genes are TRBV7-6 and TRBJ2-7; 7 nucleotides agree with TRBD1. The J segment lost 5 bases and the V segment lost 5 bases, leaving 6 bases of the junction unmatched. CDR1 SGHVS and CDR2 FNYEAQ come from the germline V gene. This CDR3 region has 13 residues. CDR3 DNA sequence: TGTGCCAGCAGCCCGAACGACAGGGACGAGCAGTACTTC. Residues: CASSPNDRDEQYF. The whole variable domain, filled in from reference TRBV7-6 and TRBJ2-7, reads GAGVSQSPRYKVTKRGQDVALRCDPISGHVSLYWYRQALGQGPEFLTYFNYEAQQDKSGLPNDRFSAERPEGSISTLTIQRTEQRDSAMYRCASSPNDRDEQYFGPGTRLTVT.

The genes are TRBV20-1 and TRBJ2-1; 7 positions agree with TRBD1. V was clipped by 0 bases and J by 5 bases; unmatched bases: 7. This CDR3 is 15 amino acids long. The V gene's germline CDR1 is DFQATT and CDR2 SNEGSKA (reference sequence). This CDR3 is CSARDYRGSDNEQFF. The CDR3 DNA reads as TGCAGTGCTAGAGATTACAGGGGCTCGGACAATGAGCAGTTCTTC.

The table lists this clonotype with a few counts. The rearrangement joins TRBV6-2 or TRBV6-3 to TRBJ1-1; 8 bases align to TRBD1. V trimming: 4 bases; J trimming: 8 bases; junction bases outside the gene matches: 9. CDR3 length equals 14 residues. Germline-derived CDR1 and CDR2 are MNHEY and SVGEGT. As DNA, the CDR3 is TGTGCCAGCAGTTCCGACAGGGGTTTAGCGGAAGCTTTCTTT. Translating gives CASSSDRGLAEAFF.

The chain joins TRBV15 to TRBJ2-1, with 10 bases aligning to TRBD2. The germline V gene has CDR1 LNHNV and CDR2 YYDKDF (reference sequence). The CDR3 runs to 15 residues. Germline trimming cut 2 bases from V and 7 bases from J; bases unmatched to any gene: 5. DNA of the CDR3: TGTGCCACCAGCAGACCTAGCGGGAGTGGGAATGAGCAGTTCTTC. Its translation: CATSRPSGSGNEQFF.

This clonotype was recorded a few times. The rearrangement links TRBV25-1 to TRBJ2-2; D is unclear. There are 14 residues in the CDR3. CDR1 is MGHDK, CDR2 SYGVNS, per germline. V was trimmed by 3 bases and J by 8 bases, leaving 13 bases between them. The CDR3 is CASSDHQVRGELFF. The CDR3 DNA reads as TGTGCCAGCAGTGATCACCAAGTAAGGGGGGAGCTGTTTTTT.

This chain joins TRBV10-3 and TRBJ2-4; tentative D call: TRBD2 (5 bases). The V gene lost 3 bases and the J gene lost 3 bases, with 15 bases spanning the gap. Germline V gene sequence: CDR1 ENHRY, CDR2 SYGVKD. CDR3 length: 16 amino acids. CDR3 sequence reads: CAISEAVTTLKNIQYF. The CDR3 nucleotides read TGTGCCATCAGTGAAGCGGTCACGACGCTCAAAAACATTCAGTACTTC.

This clonotype is a singleton in its sample. The chain uses TRBV7-9 and TRBJ1-1, with 9 bases aligning to TRBD1. The CDR3 is 16 residues long. The trim removed 8 bases at V and 3 bases at J, leaving 13 bases unmatched. Looked up from germline, CDR1 is SEHNR and CDR2 is FQNEAQ (reference sequence). CDR3 in amino acids: CASLPRNTGGHTEAFF. CDR3 nucleotides: TGTGCCAGCCTACCGCGGAACACAGGGGGCCACACTGAAGCTTTCTTT.

This clonotype was observed a handful of times. The genes are TRBV6-5 and TRBJ1-1; no clear D. V was pared by 0 bases and J by 4 bases, with 6 bases between. This CDR3 comprises 13 residues. The V gene's germline CDR1 is MNHEY and CDR2 SVGAGI. CDR3 sequence: CASSYSQTTEAFF. The DNA for the CDR3 is TGTGCCAGCAGTTACTCACAAACCACTGAAGCTTTCTTT.

This clonotype was detected only a few times. This sequence joins TRBV28 and TRBJ2-2, with 10 bases fitting TRBD2. Germline V gives CDR1 MDHEN, CDR2 SYDVKM. The CDR3 runs to 16 residues. V dropped 4 bases and J dropped 3; count of bases not matched to a gene: 5. This chain's CDR3 is CASSYLAGVDTGELFF. CDR3 DNA sequence: TGTGCCAGCAGTTACCTAGCGGGAGTAGACACCGGGGAGCTGTTTTTT. The variable domain in full, with the rest retrieved from reference TRBV28 and TRBJ2-2, is DVKVTQSSRYLVKRTGEKVFLECVQDMDHENMFWYRQDPGLGLRLIYFSYDVKMKEKGDIPEGYSVSREKKERFSLILESASTNQTSMYLCASSYLAGVDTGELFFGEGSRLTVL.

The rearrangement links TRBV7-3 to TRBJ2-7; 7 bases align to TRBD2. CDR3 length: 14 residues. Germline V gives CDR1 SGHTA, CDR2 FQGTGA. V was pared by 5 bases and J by 5 bases, with 9 bases of the junction left unmatched. CDR3 residues: CASSVGGSENEQYF. CDR3 bases: TGTGCCAGCAGCGTAGGCGGGAGCGAAAACGAGCAGTACTTC.

This clonotype was seen many times. The gene calls are TRBV7-8 and TRBJ1-5; D unresolved. The germline V and J ends were trimmed by 6 bases and 3 bases, with 6 bases remaining between them. The CDR3 spans 12 residues. Germline CDR1 SGHVS, CDR2 FQNEAQ. The CDR3 reads CASRGANQPQHF. The DNA of the CDR3 is TGTGCCAGCAGGGGTGCCAATCAGCCCCAGCATTTT.

This clonotype was picked up a small number of times. The genes are TRBV7-6 and TRBJ2-6, with 9 bases lining up with TRBD1. V lost 5 bases and J lost 2; bases outside the gene matches: 13. This CDR3 contains 19 residues. Germline CDR1 and CDR2: SGHVS and FNYEAQ. CDR3 DNA: TGTGCCAGCAGCGTTCCGGGACAGGGTTACCCCACTGGGGCCAACGTCCTGACTTTC. It is translated as CASSVPGQGYPTGANVLTF. Based on the CDR3 plus reference TRBV7-6 and TRBJ2-6, the full variable domain is GAGVSQSPRYKVTKRGQDVALRCDPISGHVSLYWYRQALGQGPEFLTYFNYEAQQDKSGLPNDRFSAERPEGSISTLTIQRTEQRDSAMYRCASSVPGQGYPTGANVLTFGAGSRLTVL.

The gene calls are TRBV7-6 and TRBJ2-1; D may match TRBD1 or TRBD2 (6 bases each). Germline-derived CDR1 and CDR2 are SGHVS and FNYEAQ. This CDR3 region has 13 residues. Trimming removed 1 base at V and 9 bases at J, with 10 bases between. As DNA, the CDR3 is TGTGCCAGCAGCTTAGGTGGAGGGGGTGAGCAGTTCTTC. Protein: CASSLGGGGEQFF.

This clonotype was seen only a few times. The chain employs TRBV28 and TRBJ1-2; 8 nucleotides agree with TRBD1. Losses at the gene ends were 6 bases for V and 2 bases for J; bases not matched to a gene: 8. Per germline, CDR1 MDHEN and CDR2 SYDVKM. CDR3 length equals 15 residues. The CDR3 nucleotides read TGTGCCAGCAGACCCAGGACAGGGACGAACTATGGCTACACCTTC. Amino acid sequence: CASRPRTGTNYGYTF.

The chain joins TRBV3-1 to TRBJ2-2, with D possibly being TRBD1 (5 bases). V lost 0 bases and J lost 8, with 10 bases in between. CDR1 is LGHDT and CDR2 is YNNKEL in the germline V gene (reference sequence). This CDR3 spans 14 amino acids. CDR3 bases: TGTGCCAGCAGCCAAGATTTTGGGGCTGGGGAGCTGTTTTTT. Its translation: CASSQDFGAGELFF. Full variable domain (missing parts from reference TRBV3-1 and TRBJ2-2): DTAVSQTPKYLVTQMGNDKSIKCEQNLGHDTMYWYKQDSKKFLKIMFSYNNKELIINETVPNRFSPKSPDKAHLNLHINSLELGDSAVYFCASSQDFGAGELFFGEGSRLTVL.

This clonotype has a handful of counts. The chain joins TRBV7-6 to TRBJ2-1; 10 nucleotides align to TRBD1. The V segment lost 2 bases and the J segment 0 bases; nucleotides outside the gene matches: 7. Per germline, CDR1 SGHVS and CDR2 FNYEAQ. The CDR3 contains 18 residues. The CDR3 DNA is TGTGCCAGCAGCTTATGGGGGACAGGGGCGAGCTCCTACAATGAGCAGTTCTTC. Amino acid sequence: CASSLWGTGASSYNEQFF.

The chain links TRBV20-1 to TRBJ1-1, with TRBD1 matching 10 bases. Germline CDR1 and CDR2: DFQATT and SNEGSKA (reference sequence). The J segment lost 4 bases and the V segment lost 6 bases, leaving 8 bases of the junction unmatched. CDR3 length: 14 amino acids. CDR3 nucleotides: TGCAGTGCGACGACAGGGGGCTGGGGCACTGAAGCTTTCTTT. Amino acid sequence: CSATTGGWGTEAFF.

This clonotype came up a few times. The chain recombines TRBV6-2 or TRBV6-3 with TRBJ2-7; 9 bases are a match to TRBD1. V was clipped by 6 bases and J by 2 bases; unmatched bases: 8. The CDR3 has 15 residues. Germline loops: CDR1 MNHEY, CDR2 SVGEGT. The CDR3 is CASSFRTGEAYEQYF. The CDR3, as DNA: TGTGCCAGCAGCTTCCGGACAGGGGAAGCCTACGAGCAGTACTTC.